Shown below are 13 T cell receptor beta chains from a single sample sequenced in a study of blood T cell repertoires in COVID-19. The repertoire was sequenced with immunoSEQ multiplex PCR; TCRdb's copy has only in-frame clones and lacks some. The table records some 130,000 clones, around 81% of them present only once. The sequencing sample was made of peripheral blood. The receptors here all came from a middle-aged man with active or convalescent COVID-19.

This sequence joins TRBV18 and TRBJ1-1, with 9 bases fitting TRBD1. With V trimmed by 6 bases and J by 1 base, 12 bases remained unmatched. Germline CDR1 and CDR2: KGHSH and LQKENI. This CDR3 is 17 amino acids long. CDR3 in amino acids: CASSRPGTGLRNTEAFF. CDR3 in DNA: TGTGCCAGCTCGCGCCCCGGGACAGGGTTGAGGAACACTGAAGCTTTCTTT.

The chain recombines TRBV3-1 (or the pseudogene TRBV3-2) with TRBJ1-4; D uncertain. Per the germline V gene, CDR1 is LGHDT and CDR2 is YNNKEL (reference sequence). The CDR3 length is 11 residues. V dropped 4 bases and J dropped 11 bases, with 8 bases sitting between them. In nucleotides, the CDR3 is TGTGCCAGCAGCCTACTAGGGAAACTGTTTTTT. Translation gives CASSLLGKLFF.

The chain joins TRBV6-5 to TRBJ2-5; 9 bases are shared with TRBD2. CDR3 length: 16 residues. Unmatched junction bases numbered 10, after V lost 3 bases and J lost 5 bases. Germline values: CDR1 MNHEY, CDR2 SVGAGI. The CDR3 nucleotides read TGTGCCAGCAGTTATGCCGGCGGGGGGGCCCCGGAGACCCAGTACTTC. Protein sequence: CASSYAGGGAPETQYF.

The chain is built from TRBV28 and TRBJ2-2, with 7 bases matching TRBD1. With V trimmed by 7 bases and J by 3 bases, 17 bases remained unmatched. The length of the CDR3 is 18 residues. Germline CDR1 and CDR2: MDHEN and SYDVKM. The CDR3 reads CASTLATGWFDDTGELFF. The CDR3 coding sequence is TGTGCCAGCACCCTGGCGACAGGGTGGTTTGACGACACCGGGGAGCTGTTTTTT.

The chain carries TRBV10-1 and TRBJ1-6; 9 nucleotides agree with TRBD1. The CDR3 sequence is 13 residues long. Germline CDR1 and CDR2: WNHNN and SYGVQD (reference sequence). The J segment lost 7 bases and the V segment lost 7 bases, leaving 2 bases of the junction unmatched. The CDR3 sequence is CASNDRGNSPLHF. The DNA for the CDR3 is TGCGCCAGCAATGACAGGGGGAATTCACCCCTCCACTTT.

The V call is TRBV5-5, the J call TRBJ1-2; D unclear. Germline V CDR1 and CDR2: SGHKS, YYEKEE (reference sequence). The CDR3 has 14 amino acids. The V and J ends lost 0 bases and 5 bases respectively, with 11 bases between them. CDR3 sequence (DNA): TGTGCCAGCAGCTTGGGAGGTCGGTTTTATGGCTACACCTTC. Protein: CASSLGGRFYGYTF.

The chain uses TRBV10-2 and TRBJ1-1; D possibly corresponds to TRBD1 (6 bases). CDR3 length: 14 amino acids. Germline V gene lookup returns CDR1 WSHSY and CDR2 SAAADI. V gave up 2 bases and J gave up 4 bases, with 11 bases separating them. The CDR3 DNA reads TGCGCCAGCAGTGAGAGACAGGCTGCCACTGAAGCTTTCTTT. As protein: CASSERQAATEAFF.

The chain carries TRBV6-2 or TRBV6-3 and TRBJ2-4, with 10 bases that match TRBD2. Germline CDR1 is MNHEY and CDR2 is SVGEGT. There are 15 residues in the CDR3. V lost 4 bases to trimming and J lost 1 base; unmatched junction nucleotides: 1. The CDR3 DNA reads TGTGCCAGCAGTTTTAGCGGGGGGGCCAAAAACATTCAGTACTTC. Amino acids: CASSFSGGAKNIQYF.

The rearrangement uses TRBV5-4 and TRBJ2-2; D is unclear. CDR3 length: 13 residues. Germline assignment: CDR1 SGHNT and CDR2 YYREEE (reference sequence). Trimming left V 7 bases short and J 7 bases short, with 14 bases between. CDR3 loop: CASSLGPDGELFF. The CDR3, as DNA: TGTGCCAGCTCCCTAGGTCCCGACGGGGAGCTGTTTTTT.

This clone was observed once. This rearrangement joins TRBV13 to TRBJ2-5, with 10 nucleotides matching TRBD1. The CDR3 consists of 15 residues. The germline CDR1 and CDR2 sequences are PRHDT and FYEKMQ (reference sequence). Trimming removed 3 bases from V and 4 bases from J; junction bases left unmatched: 5. The CDR3 spells CASSFTGTGVETQYF. The CDR3 region has the DNA TGTGCCAGCAGCTTTACCGGGACAGGGGTAGAGACCCAGTACTTC.

In DNA form, the CDR3 reads TGTGCCACCGATCACGGGAGTGGTGGGTACGAGCAGTACTTC. Its translation: CATDHGSGGYEQYF. The chain uses TRBV10-3 and TRBJ2-7, with D possibly being TRBD2 (6 bases). Trimming pared 10 bases from V and 4 bases from J, leaving 20 bases between. The CDR3 runs 14 residues. Per germline, CDR1 ENHRY and CDR2 SYGVKD.

This clone was seen once. V and J are TRBV2 and TRBJ2-5, with D unresolved. V shed 6 bases and J shed 5 bases, with 10 bases lying between them. The CDR3 spans 12 residues. In germline, CDR1 is SNHLY, CDR2 FYNNEI. The CDR3 DNA follows: TGTGCCAGCAGGAACCGCGCTGAGACCCAGTACTTC. It translates to CASRNRAETQYF.

The chain employs TRBV3-1 (or the pseudogene TRBV3-2) and TRBJ1-2; D not resolved. Germline V gives CDR1 LGHDT, CDR2 YNNKEL (reference sequence). Trimming stripped 7 bases from V and 8 bases from J, with 20 bases between. This CDR3 is built from 14 residues. CDR3 region: CASTQRGSQLGYTF. The DNA of the CDR3 is TGTGCCAGCACCCAGAGAGGATCTCAACTCGGCTACACCTTC.